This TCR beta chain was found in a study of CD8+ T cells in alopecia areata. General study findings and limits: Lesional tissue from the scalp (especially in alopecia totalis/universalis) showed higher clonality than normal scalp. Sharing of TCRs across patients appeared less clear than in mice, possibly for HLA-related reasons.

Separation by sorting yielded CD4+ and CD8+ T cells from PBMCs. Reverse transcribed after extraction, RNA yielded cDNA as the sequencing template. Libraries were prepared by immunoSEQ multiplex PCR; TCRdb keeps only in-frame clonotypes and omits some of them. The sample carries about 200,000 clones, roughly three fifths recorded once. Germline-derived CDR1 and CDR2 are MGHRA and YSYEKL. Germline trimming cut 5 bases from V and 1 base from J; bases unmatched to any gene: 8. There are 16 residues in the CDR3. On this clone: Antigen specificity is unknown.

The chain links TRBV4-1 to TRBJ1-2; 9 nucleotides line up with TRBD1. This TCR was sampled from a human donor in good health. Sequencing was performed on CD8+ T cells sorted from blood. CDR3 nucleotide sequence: TGCGCCAGCAGCTCACTGGGACAGGGCGGTAACTATGGCTACACCTTC. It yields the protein CASSSLGQGGNYGYTF.